This TCR beta chain was recovered during a study of cytomegalovirus exposure and HLA in healthy donors. Germline values: CDR1 SQVTM, CDR2 ANQGSEA. This CDR3 contains 15 residues. J was trimmed by 2 bases and V by 7 bases; bases with no gene match: 10. Findings and caveats of the study: Associated with HLA alleles at 0.05 false discovery rate in a later analysis were 16,951 TCR beta sequences. Reportedly, TCR beta sequences accurately predicted HLA-A and HLA-B alleles in most subjects.

Use of 60 Vbeta and 13 Jbeta primers characterized the PCR. Authors' processing steps: Roughly 11 million shared chains were among about 80 million unique TCR beta chains counted in a later analysis. Data came from immunoSEQ multiplex PCR; TCRdb stores just in-frame clones and leaves some out. V and J calls and clone size are those listed in that table; D and trimming were worked out from the DNA. The sample carries roughly 190,000 clones, around 82% recorded once. For this clone: Its target is not known.

V gene TRBV29-1 combines with J gene TRBJ2-2; 7 bases are shared with TRBD2. This clonotype originated in a man between 18 and 29 years old in good health and CMV-seronegative. Input material: PBMCs. In DNA form, the CDR3 reads TGCAGCGGGGGGAGGGGACTCCTTAACACCGGGGAGCTGTTTTTT. Translation gives CSGGRGLLNTGELFF.